This T cell receptor beta chain was profiled in a study of T cell responses to AZD1222 COVID-19 vaccine (dated by TCRdb to about 2021). In terms of the full investigation: AZD1222 recipients with second doses at about 4 weeks or about 12 weeks were pooled, because spike-specific TCR depth and breadth did not differ between schedules. Trial participants were enrolled by age into subgroups of 18-55, 56-69 and 70-plus years, and about 150, 27 and 61 TCR-sequenced participants, respectively, were included in these subgroups. A total of over 230 trial participants underwent TCR sequencing, of whom 207 had received two doses of AZD1222 and around 25 had received two doses of the MenACWY control vaccine.

The meaning of the sample's time point label: baseline before first vaccination. Vaccinee samples were obtained from the UK trials COV001 and COV002, which included a single-blind randomized controlled phase 2/3 trial of AZD1222 (ChAdOx1 nCoV-19) in healthy adults. For TCRbeta chain sequencing, PBMC samples were collected from trial participants at day 0 and at day 28 after the second dose. What the work shows at the level of the full study, not this receptor alone: After two AZD1222 doses, both the breadth and the depth of spike-specific TCRs were significantly higher than at day 0 and than in MenACWY recipients. In the small 56-69-year group, the increase in depth fell short of significance, most likely because of low power. No day 14 peak-response samples were available, so repertoires were characterized only after the peak T cell response. Most participants were white British and females outnumbered males, and the authors suggested that clonal diversity may have been underestimated. The whole spike protein was spanned by vaccine-associated CD4 TCRs, and dominant responses were seen in regions 160-218 and 743-854. Nearly half of unique spike-specific TCRs reportedly recognized epitopes outside regions mutated in the B.1.351 and B.1.1.7 variants. Conclusions about previously exposed vaccinees are limited, since just a handful of AZD1222 recipients were seropositive for SARS-CoV-2 at baseline.

The CDR3 regions of human TCRbeta chains were subjected to immunosequencing. The study's own analysis went as follows. Repertoire TCRs were checked for matches against a reference library of SARS-CoV-2-specific TCRs that had been generated using the MIRA antigen-specificity platform. Breadth meant the fraction of unique TCRs that were SARS-CoV-2-associated, whereas depth meant the fraction of total T cells that were SARS-CoV-2-associated. Using the MIRA data, each spike-specific TCR was assigned both to the spike region to which the TCR was reactive and to a CD4 or CD8 class. Log10-transformed breadth and depth values were compared by one-way ANOVA with Sidak's multiple comparisons tests. As stored in TCRdb, this immuneACCESS dataset retains in-frame rearrangements with V and J assigned. A fraction of the clones does not appear; measured against another copy, unresolved V genes explain less than half of the discrepancy, and the remainder lacks a known reason. V and J calls and clone size are those listed in that table; D and trimming were worked out from the DNA. In all, the sample holds about 50,000 clones, and approximately 85% of those were seen once. The ten largest clones add up to over 13% of the sample.

For this clone: Its cognate antigen has yet to be identified. No base qualities exist here, and no much larger clone lies one base off it.

According to the germline V gene (reference sequence), CDR1 reads GTSNPN and CDR2 reads SVGIG. Counted from cysteine to phenylalanine, this CDR3 has 14 amino acids. Here the CDR3 DNA is all that survives: 42 bases in frame from base 1. V loses 7 bases of germline sequence and J loses 0 bases, and the interval between the two ends is 13 bases. The origin of this receptor is an adult in good health. This chain is built from TRBV30 and TRBJ1-3; a tentative D call is TRBD1 (5 bases match). The sample here was peripheral blood, taken on day 0 of AZD1222 vaccination. The CDR3: CASGTVFSGNTIYF. The bases read TGTGCCTCCGGGACGGTCTTCTCTGGAAACACCATATATTTT.